One sample yielded the 19 T cell receptor beta chains listed below, sequenced in a study of T-cell reconstitution after alpha-beta-depleted transplantation in children (dated by TCRdb to about 2016). Sample treatment or condition, as interpreted from the label and publication: allogeneic hematopoietic cell transplantation with graft depleted of TCRalphabeta T cells and CD19 B cells. Library preparation used PCR. Data came from an Illumina HiSeq 2500. To normalize quantification of the TCRbeta repertoire, the TCR libraries were built with molecular barcoding that relied on unique molecular identifiers. TCRdb passed the public sequencing reads through fastp at Q25 and MiXCR, retaining productive beta sequences. Every distinct CDR3 protein forms one entry, paired with its most common genes and DNA. The table for this sample lists over 450,000 distinct CDR3 sequences; over 9.5% of them were counted only once. 2% to 2.5% of the sample goes to the ten largest clones.

This specimen consisted of PBMCs, obtained before TCRalphabeta/CD19-depleted stem cell transplant. The receptors stem from a child under 10 years old with inherited bone marrow failure, due to receive a stem cell transplant.

This clonotype appeared many times. V is TRBV12-3 or TRBV12-4 and J is TRBJ2-1, with 9 bases aligning to TRBD2. This CDR3 has 15 amino acids. V gave up 5 bases and J gave up 4 bases; unmatched junction bases: 6. In nucleotides, the CDR3 is TGTGCCAGCAGTCGCCTAGCGGGGCTATACAATGAGCAGTTCTTC. Amino acids: CASSRLAGLYNEQFF.

Only one count was recorded for this clonotype. The rearrangement joins TRBV10-3 to TRBJ1-5; D is possibly TRBD1 (5 bases). This CDR3 region has 16 residues. Trimming stripped 2 bases from V and 7 bases from J, with 18 bases between. Per the germline V gene, CDR1 is ENHRY and CDR2 is SYGVKD. CDR3 sequence reads: CAISESVGHGKQPQHF. CDR3 in DNA: TGTGCCATCAGTGAGAGCGTTGGACACGGGAAACAGCCCCAGCATTTT.

This clonotype was detected ten times or more. The V and J genes are TRBV27 and TRBJ1-5; maybe TRBD1 (5 bases). The CDR3 is 15 residues long. V dropped 5 bases and J dropped 0 bases, with 11 bases sitting between them. The germline gives CDR1 MNHEY, CDR2 SMNVEV (reference sequence). The CDR3 DNA follows: TGTGCCAGCAGTCACGACAGTTATAGCAATCAGCCCCAGCATTTT. It codes for CASSHDSYSNQPQHF.

This clonotype has only a few counts. The chain links TRBV20-1 to TRBJ2-6, with a tentative D call TRBD2 (5 bases). Germline V gene data show CDR1 as DFQATT and CDR2 as SNEGSKA (reference sequence). The V end lost 7 bases, the J end lost 0 bases, and 19 bases lay between the germline ends. The CDR3 contains 17 residues. The CDR3 DNA sequence: TGCAGTGTCAGCGGCATACGCGACTTCTCTGGGGCCAACGTCCTGACTTTC. Its translation: CSVSGIRDFSGANVLTF.

This clonotype was observed at least ten times. This sequence joins TRBV30 and TRBJ2-2; unclear D gene. Germline assignment: CDR1 GTSNPN and CDR2 SVGIG (reference sequence). The CDR3 runs 18 residues. The V and J ends lost 2 bases and 1 base respectively, with 20 bases between them. CDR3 amino acids: CAWSRAIKWAQNTGELFF. CDR3 in DNA: TGTGCCTGGAGTAGGGCCATTAAATGGGCTCAGAACACCGGGGAGCTGTTTTTT.

This clonotype was counted ten times or more. The V gene is TRBV4-3, the J gene TRBJ2-3; TRBD2 aligns across 11 bases. With 0 bases clipped from V and 4 bases from J, the junction kept 9 bases outside the gene matches. The CDR3 loop spans 18 amino acids. CDR1 is LGHNA and CDR2 is YSLEER in the germline V gene. The CDR3 region has the DNA TGCGCCAGCAGCCAAGATCCTTATAGCGGGAGGGCACCAGATACGCAGTATTTT. It is translated as CASSQDPYSGRAPDTQYF.

Many counts were recorded for this clonotype. The chain couples TRBV10-3 to TRBJ1-2; unclear D gene. V was clipped by 2 bases and J by 2 bases, with 9 bases between them. The CDR3 sequence is 14 residues long. The germline gives CDR1 ENHRY, CDR2 SYGVKD. In DNA, the CDR3 is TGTGCCATCAGTGAGCCAAGACGGAACTATGGCTACACCTTC. Translating gives CAISEPRRNYGYTF.

This sequence joins TRBV4-1 and TRBJ2-7; 8 bases are shared with TRBD2. Per the germline V gene, CDR1 is MGHRA and CDR2 is YSYEKL. V lost 0 bases to trimming and J lost 6 bases; unmatched junction nucleotides: 19. The CDR3 spans 19 residues. This CDR3 is CASSQDLLASSREVREQYF. As DNA, the CDR3 is TGCGCCAGCAGCCAAGATCTCCTCGCCTCTTCGCGGGAGGTTCGCGAGCAGTACTTC.

This chain joins TRBV5-1 and TRBJ2-1; TRBD2 matches at 8 bases. With 1 base clipped from V and 8 bases from J, the junction kept 14 bases outside the gene matches. The V gene's germline CDR1 is SGHRS and CDR2 YFSETQ. This CDR3 is built from 17 residues. CDR3 loop: CASSLIWGWSGSDEQFF. CDR3 coding DNA: TGCGCCAGCAGCTTGATTTGGGGGTGGAGCGGGAGCGATGAGCAGTTCTTC.

This clonotype occurred many times. The chain employs TRBV6-5 and TRBJ2-2; 12 nucleotides line up with TRBD2. The V segment lost 0 bases and the J segment 8 bases; nucleotides outside the gene matches: 4. Per the germline V gene, CDR1 is MNHEY and CDR2 is SVGAGI. This CDR3 has 16 residues. CDR3 bases: TGTGCCAGCAGTTACTCGACTAGCGGGAGAGCGGGGGAGCTGTTTTTT. Protein product: CASSYSTSGRAGELFF.

This clonotype was found many times. V usage is TRBV20-1 and J usage is TRBJ1-1; 9 positions match TRBD1. The V gene's germline CDR1 is DFQATT and CDR2 SNEGSKA (reference sequence). The CDR3 is made up of 15 amino acids. The V gene end was trimmed by 2 bases and the J gene end by 7 bases; junction bases not matched to a gene: 11. The CDR3 coding sequence is TGCAGTGCTAGATTATACGGGACAGGGCGGTTTGAAGCTTTCTTT. Its translation is CSARLYGTGRFEAFF.

This clonotype came up a few times. The V and J genes are TRBV4-3 and TRBJ1-6; D perhaps matches TRBD1 (5 bases). V lost 0 bases, J lost 9 bases, and 12 bases lay in between. Germline values: CDR1 LGHNA, CDR2 YSLEER. CDR3 length: 15 residues. CDR3 DNA sequence: TGCGCCAGCAGCCAAGATCCGGGGACGGGTTCACCCCTCCACTTT. As protein: CASSQDPGTGSPLHF.

The chain recombines TRBV29-1 with TRBJ1-1; D is unclear. This CDR3 contains 14 residues. The germline V gene encodes CDR1 SQVTM and CDR2 ANQGSEA. CDR3 residues: CVGGGSSLSTEAFF. CDR3 DNA sequence: TGCGTGGGAGGCGGCAGCTCCTTATCCACTGAAGCTTTCTTT.

In its sample, this clonotype was seen many times. V gene TRBV10-3 combines with J gene TRBJ2-3; D is perhaps TRBD2 (6 bases). The CDR3 loop spans 14 amino acids. Germline CDR1 is ENHRY and CDR2 is SYGVKD. V lost 6 bases and J lost 0, with 10 bases in between. CDR3: CAIRGGISTDTQYF. The CDR3 region has the DNA TGTGCCATCAGGGGCGGGATAAGCACAGATACGCAGTATTTT.

This clonotype has a count of ten or more. V and J are TRBV27 and TRBJ1-1, with 8 bases matching TRBD1. The CDR3 is 14 amino acids. The J segment lost 3 bases and the V segment lost 3 bases, leaving 3 bases of the junction unmatched. CDR1 MNHEY and CDR2 SMNVEV come from the germline V gene (reference sequence). The CDR3 DNA follows: TGTGCCAGCAGTTTGAACAGGGGGGACACTGAAGCTTTCTTT. Its translation: CASSLNRGDTEAFF.

There are a few counts of this clonotype. This chain links TRBV30 with TRBJ2-5; D not certain. Germline assignment: CDR1 GTSNPN and CDR2 SVGIG (reference sequence). This CDR3 comprises 11 residues. V lost 0 bases to trimming and J lost 5 bases, with 4 bases between them. In DNA, the CDR3 is TGTGCCTGGAGTGTGCATGAGACCCAGTACTTC. Protein sequence: CAWSVHETQYF.

As concerns this clonotype: A much larger clone lies one base from this, so it may be a read error. J is TRBJ2-3 and V is TRBV20-1; TRBD2 matches at 8 bases. The V gene's germline CDR1 is DFQATT and CDR2 SNEGSKA (reference sequence). The CDR3 contains 17 residues. The chain's CDR3 is CRARDPGSSGGTDTQYF. CDR3 DNA: TGCAGAGCTAGGGATCCCGGGAGTAGCGGGGGCACAGATACGCAGTATTTT.

Concerning this clonotype itself: Mismatch with germline at one junction end may stem from a read error. The chain is built from TRBV7-2 and TRBJ1-6, with a tentative D call TRBD1 (6 bases). This CDR3 is 12 amino acids long. CDR1 and CDR2 from the germline V gene are SGHTA and FQGNSA. The CDR3 loop is CASSLDRTAWIF. In DNA, the CDR3 is TGTGCCAGCAGCTTAGATCGGACAGCCTGGATTTTT. The variable domain in full, with the rest retrieved from reference TRBV7-2 and TRBJ1-6, is GAGVSQSPSNKVTEKGKDVELRCDPISGHTALYWYRQSLGQGLEFLIYFQGNSAPDKSGLPSDRFSAERTGGSVSTLTIQRTQQEDSAVYLCASSLDRTAWIFGNGTRLTVT.

This clonotype was observed at least ten times. The chain joins TRBV12-3 or TRBV12-4 to TRBJ2-1; 12 bases line up with TRBD2. This CDR3 comprises 15 residues. With 7 bases clipped from V and 2 bases from J, the junction kept 3 bases outside the gene matches. The CDR3 region has the DNA TGTGCCAGCACAGGGACTAGCGGGCCCTACAATGAGCAGTTCTTC. Protein sequence: CASTGTSGPYNEQFF.